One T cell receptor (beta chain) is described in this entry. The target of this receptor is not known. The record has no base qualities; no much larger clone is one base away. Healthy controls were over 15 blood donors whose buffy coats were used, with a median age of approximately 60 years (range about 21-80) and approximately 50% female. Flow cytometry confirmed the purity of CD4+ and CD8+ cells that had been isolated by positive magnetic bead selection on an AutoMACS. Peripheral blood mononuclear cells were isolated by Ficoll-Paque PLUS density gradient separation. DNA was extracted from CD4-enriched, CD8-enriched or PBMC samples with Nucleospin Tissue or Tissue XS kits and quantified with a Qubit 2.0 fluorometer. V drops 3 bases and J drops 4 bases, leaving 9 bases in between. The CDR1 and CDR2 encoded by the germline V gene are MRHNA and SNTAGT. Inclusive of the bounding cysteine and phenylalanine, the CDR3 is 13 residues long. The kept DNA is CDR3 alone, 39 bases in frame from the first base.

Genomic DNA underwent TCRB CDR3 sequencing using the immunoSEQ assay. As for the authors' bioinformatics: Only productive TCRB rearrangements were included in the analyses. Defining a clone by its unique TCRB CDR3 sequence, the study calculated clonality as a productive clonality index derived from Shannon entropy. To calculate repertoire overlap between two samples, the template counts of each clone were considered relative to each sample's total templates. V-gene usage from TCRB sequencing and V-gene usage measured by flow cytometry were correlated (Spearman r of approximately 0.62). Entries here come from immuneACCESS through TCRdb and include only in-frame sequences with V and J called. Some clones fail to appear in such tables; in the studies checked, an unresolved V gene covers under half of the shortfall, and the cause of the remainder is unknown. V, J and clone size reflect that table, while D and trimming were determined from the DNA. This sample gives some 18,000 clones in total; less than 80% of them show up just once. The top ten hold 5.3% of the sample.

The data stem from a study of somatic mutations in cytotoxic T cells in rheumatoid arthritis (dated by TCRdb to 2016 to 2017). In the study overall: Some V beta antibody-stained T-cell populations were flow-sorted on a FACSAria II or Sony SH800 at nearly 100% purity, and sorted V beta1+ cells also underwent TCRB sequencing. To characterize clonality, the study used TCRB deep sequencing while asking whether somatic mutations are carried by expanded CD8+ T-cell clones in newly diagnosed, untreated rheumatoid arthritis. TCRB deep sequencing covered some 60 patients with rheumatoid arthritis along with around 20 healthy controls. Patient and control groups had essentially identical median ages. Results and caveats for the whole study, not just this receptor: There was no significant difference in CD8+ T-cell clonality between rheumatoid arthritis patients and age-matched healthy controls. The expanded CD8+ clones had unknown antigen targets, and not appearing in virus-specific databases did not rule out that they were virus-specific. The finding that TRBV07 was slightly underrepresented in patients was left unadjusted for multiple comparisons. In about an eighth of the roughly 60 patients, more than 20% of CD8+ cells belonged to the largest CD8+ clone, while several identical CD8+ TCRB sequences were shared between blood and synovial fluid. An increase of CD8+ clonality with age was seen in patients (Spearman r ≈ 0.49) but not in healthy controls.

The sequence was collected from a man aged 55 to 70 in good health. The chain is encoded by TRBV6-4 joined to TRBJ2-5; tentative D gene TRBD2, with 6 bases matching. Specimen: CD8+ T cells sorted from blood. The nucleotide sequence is TGTGCCAGCAGTGAGGTGGGAGGAGAGACCCAGTACTTC. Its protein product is CASSEVGGETQYF.